One T cell receptor (beta chain) is described in this entry. Method: immunoSEQ multiplex PCR; TCRdb's copy keeps in-frame clones and lacks some. The table shows tens of thousands of clones, with roughly 88% occurring only once. This CDR3 is built from 15 residues. CDR1 LGHNA and CDR2 YSLEER come from the germline V gene. J was trimmed by 7 bases and V by 1 base; bases with no gene match: 7. This sample is part of a study of PD-1 blockade in mismatch repair-deficient tumors. Study as a whole: Patients had fewer than 15 mismatch repair-deficient cancer types and were previously treated and progressing.

PCR or immunohistochemistry showed mismatch repair deficiency in every enrolled patient. The TCR-sequenced patients were a few responders to pembrolizumab. J is TRBJ2-1 and V is TRBV4-3; 7 bases agree with TRBD2. The specimen was peripheral blood, collected 52 weeks after starting pembrolizumab. This TCR came from an adult with mismatch repair-deficient cancer. CDR3 sequence reads: CASSQGSGMLNEQFF. In DNA form, the CDR3 reads TGCGCCAGCAGCCAAGGCAGCGGGATGTTGAATGAGCAGTTCTTC.